This is a list of T cell receptor beta chains from one sample in a study of cytomegalovirus exposure and HLA in healthy donors. Some clones are missing from TCRdb's copy, which holds only in-frame ones; the method was immunoSEQ multiplex PCR. This table has 200,000 or so clones, roughly 84% appearing once. The sample was PBMCs. The receptor source for this set is a boy between 2 and 10 years old in good health and CMV-seronegative. CDR3s include the opening cysteine and the closing phenylalanine or tryptophan. Fields, in order: J gene, V gene, clone size, D gene, CDR3 protein, CDR3 DNA. D genes are given only for firm matches. Part of the rows lack a size; the others show once, few, many or a class for expanded clones.

j_call: TRBJ1-1
v_call: TRBV5-5
clone_size: -
d_call: -
cdr3_aa: CASSFGPNTEAFF
cdr3_nt: TGTGCCAGCAGCTTTGGGCCGAACACTGAAGCTTTCTTT

j_call: TRBJ1-2
v_call: TRBV11-2
clone_size: -
d_call: -
cdr3_aa: CASSFDRSYGYTF
cdr3_nt: TGTGCCAGCAGCTTCGACAGATCCTATGGCTACACCTTC

j_call: TRBJ2-7
v_call: TRBV2
clone_size: -
d_call: TRBD1
cdr3_aa: CASRGTGTYEQYF
cdr3_nt: TGTGCCAGCAGGGGGACAGGGACATACGAGCAGTACTTC

j_call: TRBJ1-5
v_call: TRBV27
clone_size: -
d_call: TRBD1
cdr3_aa: CASSLGGRYQPQHF
cdr3_nt: TGTGCCAGCAGCTTAGGGGGCCGCTATCAGCCCCAGCATTTT

j_call: TRBJ2-1
v_call: TRBV5-6
clone_size: -
d_call: TRBD2
cdr3_aa: CASSLVRGWGGQFF
cdr3_nt: TGTGCCAGCAGCTTGGTGCGGGGGTGGGGTGGGCAGTTCTTC

j_call: TRBJ2-1
v_call: TRBV19
clone_size: -
d_call: TRBD2
cdr3_aa: CASSISARGDNEQFF
cdr3_nt: TGTGCCAGTAGTATAAGCGCACGGGGGGACAATGAGCAGTTCTTC

j_call: TRBJ1-2
v_call: TRBV7-9
clone_size: once
d_call: TRBD1
cdr3_aa: CASSLDRAGGYTF
cdr3_nt: TGTGCCAGCAGCTTGGACAGGGCGGGTGGCTACACCTTC

j_call: TRBJ2-2
v_call: TRBV6-1
clone_size: once
d_call: -
cdr3_aa: CASRRENTGELFF
cdr3_nt: TGTGCCAGTCGGCGGGAGAACACCGGGGAGCTGTTTTTT

j_call: TRBJ1-2
v_call: TRBV6-1
clone_size: -
d_call: -
cdr3_aa: CASSELPGIYGYTF
cdr3_nt: TGTGCCAGCAGTGAACTTCCGGGGATCTATGGCTACACCTTC

j_call: TRBJ2-3
v_call: TRBV4-2
clone_size: -
d_call: TRBD2
cdr3_aa: CASSQDGSSGGSTDTQYF
cdr3_nt: TGTGCCAGCAGCCAAGATGGTTCTAGCGGGGGGTCCACAGATACGCAGTATTTT

j_call: TRBJ1-6
v_call: TRBV10-3
clone_size: -
d_call: -
cdr3_aa: CAISDLKGRNSPLHF
cdr3_nt: TGTGCCATCAGTGATTTGAAGGGGAGGAATTCACCCCTCCACTTT

j_call: TRBJ1-2
v_call: TRBV2
clone_size: once
d_call: -
cdr3_aa: CASSAPQGVDGYTF
cdr3_nt: TGTGCCAGCAGCGCTCCACAGGGTGTCGATGGCTACACCTTC

j_call: TRBJ2-1
v_call: TRBV13
clone_size: -
d_call: -
cdr3_aa: CASSLGGANEQFF
cdr3_nt: TGTGCCAGCAGCTTAGGAGGGGCCAATGAGCAGTTCTTC

j_call: TRBJ2-7
v_call: TRBV19
clone_size: -
d_call: TRBD2
cdr3_aa: CASSAGTSGYEQYF
cdr3_nt: TGTGCCAGTAGTGCCGGGACTAGCGGATACGAGCAGTACTTC

j_call: TRBJ2-1
v_call: TRBV6-4
clone_size: -
d_call: TRBD2
cdr3_aa: CASRETSGGYNEQFF
cdr3_nt: TGTGCCAGCAGGGAGACTAGCGGGGGTTACAATGAGCAGTTCTTC

j_call: TRBJ1-2
v_call: TRBV19
clone_size: -
d_call: TRBD1
cdr3_aa: CASSSEWTGWAYGYTF
cdr3_nt: TGTGCCAGTAGCTCCGAATGGACAGGGTGGGCCTATGGCTACACCTTC

j_call: TRBJ1-5
v_call: TRBV11-2
clone_size: -
d_call: -
cdr3_aa: CASSLEFGANQPQHF
cdr3_nt: TGTGCCAGCAGCTTAGAATTTGGGGCTAATCAGCCCCAGCATTTT

j_call: TRBJ2-2
v_call: TRBV9
clone_size: -
d_call: TRBD2
cdr3_aa: CASSVEAGGRNTGELFF
cdr3_nt: TGTGCCAGCAGCGTAGAAGCGGGGGGACGCAACACCGGGGAGCTGTTTTTT

j_call: TRBJ2-7
v_call: TRBV7-2
clone_size: -
d_call: TRBD2
cdr3_aa: CASSLTSSGRYEQYF
cdr3_nt: TGTGCCAGCAGCCTCACATCTAGCGGGAGGTACGAGCAGTACTTC

j_call: TRBJ2-7
v_call: TRBV6-5
clone_size: -
d_call: TRBD2
cdr3_aa: CASNTSGAYEQYF
cdr3_nt: TGTGCCAGCAACACTAGCGGGGCCTACGAGCAGTACTTC

j_call: TRBJ1-1
v_call: TRBV2
clone_size: -
d_call: -
cdr3_aa: CASKVNGGTEAFF
cdr3_nt: TGTGCCAGCAAGGTGAATGGAGGCACTGAAGCTTTCTTT

j_call: TRBJ2-7
v_call: TRBV7-9
clone_size: -
d_call: TRBD1
cdr3_aa: CASSPLQGKGDSYEQYF
cdr3_nt: TGTGCCAGCAGCCCCCTACAGGGGAAAGGGGATTCCTACGAGCAGTACTTC

j_call: TRBJ2-2
v_call: TRBV28
clone_size: -
d_call: -
cdr3_aa: CASSFDFANTGELFF
cdr3_nt: TGTGCCAGCAGTTTTGACTTCGCGAACACCGGGGAGCTGTTTTTT

j_call: TRBJ2-5
v_call: TRBV15
clone_size: once
d_call: TRBD2
cdr3_aa: CATSRDRFLAGGRETQYF
cdr3_nt: TGTGCCACCAGCAGAGATCGATTTCTAGCGGGGGGCCGGGAGACCCAGTACTTC

j_call: TRBJ1-5
v_call: TRBV2
clone_size: -
d_call: -
cdr3_aa: CASSEGRGSQPQHF
cdr3_nt: TGTGCCAGCAGTGAGGGCAGGGGAAGTCAGCCCCAGCATTTT

j_call: TRBJ2-5
v_call: TRBV6-1
clone_size: once
d_call: TRBD2
cdr3_aa: CASRAGTSGRETQYF
cdr3_nt: TGTGCCAGCAGGGCCGGGACTAGCGGGAGAGAGACCCAGTACTTC

j_call: TRBJ2-1
v_call: TRBV9
clone_size: -
d_call: TRBD2
cdr3_aa: CASSAGDYPLAGENEQFF
cdr3_nt: TGTGCCAGCAGCGCGGGTGACTACCCCCTAGCGGGTGAGAATGAGCAGTTCTTC

j_call: TRBJ2-1
v_call: TRBV25-1
clone_size: -
d_call: -
cdr3_aa: CASSNSWSSYNEQFF
cdr3_nt: TGTGCCAGCAGTAATAGTTGGAGCTCCTACAATGAGCAGTTCTTC

j_call: TRBJ2-1
v_call: TRBV28
clone_size: -
d_call: TRBD2
cdr3_aa: CASSYRTSGVIYNEQFF
cdr3_nt: TGTGCCAGCAGTTATAGAACTAGCGGGGTTATTTACAATGAGCAGTTCTTC

j_call: TRBJ2-5
v_call: TRBV10-1
clone_size: -
d_call: -
cdr3_aa: CASSGNQETQYF
cdr3_nt: TGCGCCAGCAGCGGGAACCAAGAGACCCAGTACTTC

j_call: TRBJ2-1
v_call: TRBV6-1
clone_size: -
d_call: TRBD1
cdr3_aa: CASRTGHLANEQFF
cdr3_nt: TGTGCCAGCAGGACAGGGCATCTGGCGAATGAGCAGTTCTTC

j_call: TRBJ2-5
v_call: TRBV25-1
clone_size: -
d_call: -
cdr3_aa: CASSDPRRQGEKTQYF
cdr3_nt: TGTGCCAGCAGTGACCCGCGTCGGCAGGGTGAGAAGACCCAGTACTTC

j_call: TRBJ2-1
v_call: TRBV5-4
clone_size: few
d_call: TRBD2
cdr3_aa: CASSFPGTRYDEQFF
cdr3_nt: TGTGCCAGCAGCTTTCCCGGGACTAGGTACGATGAGCAGTTCTTC

j_call: TRBJ2-1
v_call: TRBV11-2
clone_size: -
d_call: -
cdr3_aa: CASSSTEHEQFF
cdr3_nt: TGTGCCAGCAGCTCTACAGAACATGAGCAGTTCTTC

j_call: TRBJ1-2
v_call: TRBV10-3
clone_size: -
d_call: -
cdr3_aa: CAISDFRSGYTF
cdr3_nt: TGTGCCATCAGTGATTTTAGGAGCGGCTACACCTTC

j_call: TRBJ2-7
v_call: TRBV29-1
clone_size: -
d_call: -
cdr3_aa: CSVGAGGYEQYF
cdr3_nt: TGCAGCGTTGGGGCAGGGGGGTACGAGCAGTACTTC

j_call: TRBJ1-2
v_call: TRBV28
clone_size: -
d_call: TRBD1
cdr3_aa: CASIDRGVYGYTF
cdr3_nt: TGTGCCAGCATCGACAGGGGAGTGTATGGCTACACCTTC

j_call: TRBJ1-2
v_call: TRBV7-8
clone_size: -
d_call: -
cdr3_aa: CASSLRDTDYTF
cdr3_nt: TGTGCCAGCAGCTTAAGGGACACCGACTACACCTTC

j_call: TRBJ2-1
v_call: TRBV19
clone_size: -
d_call: TRBD2
cdr3_aa: CASSPLGGSGGTYNEQFF
cdr3_nt: TGTGCCAGTAGTCCTTTGGGGGGTAGCGGGGGGACCTACAATGAGCAGTTCTTC

j_call: TRBJ1-1
v_call: TRBV6-1
clone_size: -
d_call: TRBD1
cdr3_aa: CASSPGTGENTEAFF
cdr3_nt: TGTGCCAGCAGCCCCGGGACAGGAGAGAACACTGAAGCTTTCTTT

j_call: TRBJ2-7
v_call: TRBV5-1
clone_size: -
d_call: TRBD1
cdr3_aa: CASSFEGTGVEQYF
cdr3_nt: TGCGCCAGCAGCTTTGAAGGGACAGGGGTCGAGCAGTACTTC

j_call: TRBJ2-7
v_call: TRBV7-2
clone_size: -
d_call: TRBD2
cdr3_aa: CASSFVGGKYEQYF
cdr3_nt: TGTGCCAGCAGCTTCGTGGGGGGGAAATACGAGCAGTACTTC

j_call: TRBJ2-1
v_call: TRBV7-9
clone_size: -
d_call: -
cdr3_aa: CASSSGGDVSREQFF
cdr3_nt: TGTGCCAGCAGCTCCGGCGGGGACGTGTCTCGTGAGCAGTTCTTC

j_call: TRBJ1-1
v_call: TRBV6-5
clone_size: -
d_call: -
cdr3_aa: CASSYRWQDNTEAFF
cdr3_nt: TGTGCCAGCAGTTACAGGTGGCAGGATAACACTGAAGCTTTCTTT

j_call: TRBJ2-7
v_call: TRBV25-1
clone_size: -
d_call: TRBD2
cdr3_aa: CASSESHRGGVGVNEQYF
cdr3_nt: TGTGCCAGCAGTGAATCCCATCGGGGGGGAGTGGGTGTGAACGAGCAGTACTTC

j_call: TRBJ2-6
v_call: TRBV2
clone_size: -
d_call: TRBD2
cdr3_aa: CASSTPAGGGASVGGANVLTF
cdr3_nt: TGTGCCAGCAGCACTCCGGCGGGGGGAGGTGCCTCAGTCGGTGGGGCCAACGTCCTGACTTTC

j_call: TRBJ1-1
v_call: TRBV7-9
clone_size: once
d_call: -
cdr3_aa: CSSSSGSGAFF
cdr3_nt: TGTTCCAGCAGCTCAGGGTCGGGAGCTTTCTTT

j_call: TRBJ2-7
v_call: TRBV10-3
clone_size: once
d_call: TRBD1
cdr3_aa: CAIRTGTGGEQYF
cdr3_nt: TGTGCCATCAGGACCGGGACAGGGGGCGAGCAGTACTTC

j_call: TRBJ2-3
v_call: TRBV6-5
clone_size: -
d_call: -
cdr3_aa: CASTNKASTDTQYF
cdr3_nt: TGTGCCAGCACTAATAAAGCTAGCACAGATACGCAGTATTTT

j_call: TRBJ2-3
v_call: TRBV6-4
clone_size: -
d_call: TRBD2
cdr3_aa: CASSATSGRGPDTQYF
cdr3_nt: TGTGCCAGCAGTGCGACTAGCGGGAGGGGCCCAGATACGCAGTATTTT

j_call: TRBJ2-1
v_call: TRBV7-8
clone_size: -
d_call: TRBD2
cdr3_aa: CASSFGTSGHYNEQFF
cdr3_nt: TGTGCCAGCAGCTTCGGGACTAGCGGGCACTACAATGAGCAGTTCTTC

j_call: TRBJ2-2
v_call: TRBV18
clone_size: -
d_call: -
cdr3_aa: CASSPPGFIIGELFF
cdr3_nt: TGTGCCAGCTCGCCCCCGGGATTCATCATCGGGGAGCTGTTTTTT

j_call: TRBJ1-4
v_call: TRBV9
clone_size: -
d_call: TRBD1
cdr3_aa: CASSFTGTVKEKLFF
cdr3_nt: TGTGCCAGCAGCTTTACCGGGACAGTTAAGGAAAAACTGTTTTTT

j_call: TRBJ1-1
v_call: TRBV6-1
clone_size: few
d_call: -
cdr3_aa: CASSESVNTEAFF
cdr3_nt: TGTGCCAGCAGTGAATCGGTGAACACTGAAGCTTTCTTT